One and the same sample provided the 22 T cell receptor beta chains below, sequenced in a study of blood T cell repertoires in COVID-19. Sequencing used immunoSEQ multiplex PCR; TCRdb keeps in-frame clones, though not all of them. The repertoire has about 65,000 clones, over 85% of them found once; the top ten carry 2.9%. Material: peripheral blood. The source of these receptors is a man aged 65 to 79 with active COVID-19.

Written as DNA, the CDR3 is TGTGCCAGCAGAAAGGACACAGTGAACACTGAAGCTTTCTTT. Translated: CASRKDTVNTEAFF. The rearrangement links TRBV2 to TRBJ1-1; maybe TRBD1 (5 bases). Trimming shortened V by 6 bases and J by 0 bases, and 11 bases separated the two germline ends. The germline V gene encodes CDR1 SNHLY and CDR2 FYNNEI. The CDR3 covers 14 residues.

J is TRBJ1-5 and V is TRBV6-5; TRBD1 is a possible D gene (5 bases). This CDR3 has 12 amino acids. Germline CDR1 is MNHEY and CDR2 is SVGAGI. Between the trimmed V and J ends, which lost 7 bases and 6 bases, there was a span of 10 bases. The CDR3 DNA sequence: TGTGCCAGCACGGGGGAGGTTCAGCCCCAGCATTTT. Its protein product is CASTGEVQPQHF.

V is TRBV3-1 (or the pseudogene TRBV3-2) and J is TRBJ2-5, with a weak D call TRBD2 (6 bases). The length of the CDR3 is 13 residues. CDR1 is LGHDT and CDR2 is YNNKEL in the germline V gene (reference sequence). The germline V and J ends were trimmed by 0 bases and 5 bases, with 7 bases remaining between them. CDR3 in amino acids: CASSQDGGETQYF. The CDR3 nucleotides read TGTGCCAGCAGCCAAGATGGGGGGGAGACCCAGTACTTC.

This chain connects TRBV4-1 to TRBJ2-5; D is possibly TRBD2 (6 bases). From germline, CDR1 is MGHRA and CDR2 YSYEKL. The CDR3 covers 16 residues. The germline V and J ends were trimmed by 1 base and 5 bases, with 17 bases remaining between them. The CDR3 coding sequence is TGCGCCAGCAGCCAAGTTGGTCTAGCGTTTGGTGAGACCCAGTACTTC. Protein product: CASSQVGLAFGETQYF.

The gene calls are TRBV3-1 (or the pseudogene TRBV3-2) and TRBJ2-1; TRBD2 matches 11 bases. The CDR3 consists of 13 residues. Per germline, CDR1 LGHDT and CDR2 YNNKEL (reference sequence). Trimming took 5 bases from V and 12 from J; bases not matched to a gene: 6. CDR3 region: CASSGTSGGGQFF. CDR3 nucleotides: TGTGCCAGCAGCGGGACTAGCGGTGGGGGGCAGTTCTTC.

The V and J genes are TRBV20-1 and TRBJ1-1; D might be TRBD1 (5 bases). The CDR3 consists of 13 residues. Germline loops: CDR1 DFQATT, CDR2 SNEGSKA (reference sequence). V shed 3 bases and J shed 1 base, with 9 bases lying between them. The CDR3 spells CSASEGQNTEAFF. As DNA, the CDR3 is TGCAGTGCTAGTGAAGGACAGAACACTGAAGCTTTCTTT.

The rearrangement links TRBV7-9 to TRBJ2-3; D is perhaps TRBD2 (7 bases). Trimming left V 2 bases short and J 4 bases short, with 13 bases between. CDR3 length: 15 residues. Germline V gene lookup returns CDR1 SEHNR and CDR2 FQNEAQ (reference sequence). CDR3 sequence reads: CASSLSSGGPDTQYF. DNA of the CDR3: TGTGCCAGCAGCTTAAGTTCGGGGGGCCCAGATACGCAGTATTTT.

The chain joins TRBV6-1 to TRBJ2-7; D gene unclear. The CDR3 has 13 residues. Trimming left V 2 bases short and J 1 base short, with 6 bases between. Per the germline V gene, CDR1 is MNHNS and CDR2 is SASEGT. The CDR3 protein is CASSELSSYEQYF. The CDR3 nucleotides are TGTGCCAGCAGTGAACTGTCGTCCTACGAGCAGTACTTC.

This sequence joins TRBV6-6 and TRBJ2-2; a possible D gene is TRBD1 (6 bases). Germline assignment: CDR1 MNHNY and CDR2 SVGAGI (reference sequence). The CDR3 is made up of 16 amino acids. Trimming shortened V by 1 base and J by 4 bases, and 13 bases separated the two germline ends. The CDR3 DNA reads as TGTGCCAGCAGTTACTTTAGTAAGGGGGTCACCGGGGAGCTGTTTTTT. Translation: CASSYFSKGVTGELFF.

The J gene is TRBJ1-6, the V gene TRBV7-9; D uncertain. Trimming stripped 1 base from V and 7 bases from J, with 8 bases between. The CDR3 contains 14 residues. Per the germline V gene, CDR1 is SEHNR and CDR2 is FQNEAQ (reference sequence). The CDR3 loop is CASSLGTENSPLHF. The CDR3 DNA reads as TGTGCCAGCAGCTTAGGAACAGAGAATTCACCCCTCCACTTT.

V usage is TRBV5-1 and J usage is TRBJ1-4, with a tentative D call TRBD1 (5 bases). CDR1 and CDR2 (germline): SGHRS, YFSETQ. The CDR3 is 15 residues long. Trimming stripped 2 bases from V and 3 bases from J, with 11 bases between. Here the CDR3 reads CASSLTGEANEKLFF. The CDR3, as DNA: TGCGCCAGCAGCTTAACAGGAGAAGCTAATGAAAAACTGTTTTTT.

This clone has a handful of counts. The rearrangement links TRBV4-1 to TRBJ1-4; TRBD1 agrees at 9 bases. Trimming took 7 bases from V and 4 from J; bases not matched to a gene: 4. The CDR3 spans 14 residues. Germline CDR1 reads MGHRA; CDR2 reads YSYEKL. The CDR3 nucleotides are TGCGCCAGCAACGACAGGGGGAATAATGAAAAACTGTTTTTT. It is translated as CASNDRGNNEKLFF.

This clone was recorded only once. This chain links TRBV28 with TRBJ2-5, with 8 positions matching TRBD1. Trimming cost V 7 bases and J 4 bases; bases outside gene matches: 11. The CDR3 has 15 amino acids. Per germline, CDR1 MDHEN and CDR2 SYDVKM. The CDR3: CASNLITGGLETQYF. DNA for the CDR3: TGTGCCAGCAACTTGATAACAGGGGGTTTAGAGACCCAGTACTTC.

This chain uses TRBV21-1 with TRBJ2-7; the D call TRBD1 from the table was never checked on the DNA. TRBV21-1 has pseudogene status. CDR3 length: 15 amino acids. CDR3 sequence: CASTPGQGPTYEQYV. The DNA for the CDR3 is TGTGCCAGCACCCCGGGACAGGGGCCGACCTACGAGCAGTACGTC.

The genes are TRBV11-2 and TRBJ1-4, with TRBD1 identical over 11 bases. Germline V lookup: CDR1 SGHAT, CDR2 FQNNGV. V shed 5 bases, J shed 7 bases, and the junction held 3 bases outside the gene matches. This CDR3 is 14 amino acids long. In nucleotides, the CDR3 is TGTGCCAGCAGCCGAGGACAGGGGGCTGAAAAACTGTTTTTT. Protein product: CASSRGQGAEKLFF.

The rearrangement uses TRBV3-1 (or the pseudogene TRBV3-2) and TRBJ2-5, with D perhaps matching TRBD2 (5 bases). V gave up 4 bases and J gave up 4 bases, with 10 bases separating them. CDR1 LGHDT and CDR2 YNNKEL come from the germline V gene (reference sequence). The length of the CDR3 is 13 residues. The CDR3 is CASSPRRVETQYF. CDR3 bases: TGTGCCAGCAGCCCCCGGCGGGTAGAGACCCAGTACTTC.

This clone was detected a few times. CDR3 in DNA: TGTGCCAGCAGCGTGACAGGGGGAAATTCACCCCTCCACTTT. Amino acids: CASSVTGGNSPLHF. The rearrangement links TRBV9 to TRBJ1-6; 9 nucleotides match TRBD1. With 2 bases clipped from V and 7 bases from J, the junction kept 1 base outside the gene matches. CDR1 and CDR2 (germline): SGDLS, YYNGEE. There are 14 residues in the CDR3. Together with reference TRBV9 and TRBJ1-6, the CDR3 gives the full variable domain: DSGVTQTPKHLITATGQRVTLRCSPRSGDLSVYWYQQSLDQGLQFLIQYYNGEERAKGNILERFSAQQFPDLHSELNLSSLELGDSALYFCASSVTGGNSPLHFGNGTRLTVT.

This sequence joins TRBV6-5 and TRBJ2-5; D remains unclear. Looked up from germline, CDR1 is MNHEY and CDR2 is SVGAGI. The CDR3 has 13 amino acids. V lost 7 bases to trimming and J lost 5 bases, with 14 bases between them. The DNA for the CDR3 is TGTGCCAGCAATCCGACCTACGGGGAGACCCAGTACTTC. Translated: CASNPTYGETQYF.

V usage is TRBV7-2 and J usage is TRBJ2-7, with D perhaps TRBD2 (5 bases). The CDR3 runs 15 residues. CDR1 and CDR2 (germline): SGHTA, FQGNSA. V shed 1 base and J shed 1 base, with 11 bases lying between them. CDR3 sequence reads: CASSLVRGPSYEQYF. The CDR3, as DNA: TGTGCCAGCAGCTTAGTCCGCGGGCCATCCTACGAGCAGTACTTC.

This chain joins TRBV6-4 and TRBJ2-2; 9 positions agree with TRBD1. The CDR3 is 16 residues long. Germline values: CDR1 MRHNA, CDR2 SNTAGT. V trimming: 6 bases; J trimming: 4 bases; junction bases outside the gene matches: 9. CDR3 sequence (DNA): TGTGCCAGCAGGGCAACAGGGGGCGAGGTCACCGGGGAGCTGTTTTTT. Protein sequence: CASRATGGEVTGELFF.

The chain combines TRBV10-3 with TRBJ1-2; TRBD1 might be the D (6 bases). The germline V gene encodes CDR1 ENHRY and CDR2 SYGVKD. The CDR3 spans 12 residues. Trimming cost V 11 bases and J 5 bases, with 15 bases left between them. The CDR3 sequence is CAARDTLYGYTF. The CDR3 DNA reads TGTGCCGCCCGGGACACTTTATATGGCTACACCTTC.

The chain employs TRBV7-2 and TRBJ1-2, with 7 bases that match TRBD1. Germline values: CDR1 SGHTA, CDR2 FQGNSA. The CDR3 runs 14 residues. V lost 1 base to trimming and J lost 4 bases; unmatched junction nucleotides: 3. The CDR3 DNA follows: TGTGCCAGCAGCTTAGGACAGGGCCTCTATGGCTACACCTTC. This translates into CASSLGQGLYGYTF.